In its sample, the clone carrying this T cell receptor beta chain was seen many times. This sample is part of a study of regulatory T cells in long-lasting Graves disease. Background on the study: New Graves' disease cases had less than 3 months of antithyroid drugs.

With 2 bases clipped from V and 8 bases from J, the junction kept 3 bases outside the gene matches. Germline CDR1 is MNHEY and CDR2 is SVGAGI. This CDR3 comprises 13 residues. With iRepertoire HTBI primers and Arm-PCR of CDR3 regions, TCR beta libraries were built. TCRdb re-analysed the multiplex PCR reads in MiXCR, keeping a single row per CDR3 protein. This table holds hundreds of thousands of distinct CDR3 sequences, around 15% found once. This sample's time point: newly diagnosed GD, antithyroid drugs for less than 3 months. TCR sequences were obtained from RNA taken from PBMCs. The sample was also reused in another study, on T cells in Graves' hyperthyroidism and ophthalmopathy.

This TCR was recovered from a woman aged 35-65 years with Graves disease. The starting material was peripheral blood mononuclear cells (PBMCs), obtained at new diagnosis, from a patient treated with antithyroid drugs. The chain joins TRBV6-5 to TRBJ1-1; 9 nucleotides align to TRBD1. This CDR3 reads CASSYPGTGEAFF. In nucleotides, the CDR3 is TGTGCCAGCAGTTACCCCGGGACAGGGGAAGCTTTCTTT.